This T cell receptor beta chain was sequenced during a study of blood T cell repertoires in COVID-19. At the level of the study: Researchers got acute and convalescent COVID-19 samples from the United States, Italy and Spain. PBMCs, B-cell-depleted T cells, or T cells were the source of the cDNA or gDNA that made up the material.

There are 15 residues in the CDR3. V was pared by 10 bases and J by 5 bases, with 23 bases between. Germline assignment: CDR1 SNHLY and CDR2 FYNNEI. Original processing notes: Cell counts per sample came from amplifying reference gene primers. Here immunoSEQ multiplex PCR was the method, and the copy in TCRdb shows in-frame clones only, minus some. V, J and clone size are those of that table, while D and trimming were read from the DNA. This table has 250,000 or so clones, 75% to 85% appearing once. Specimen: peripheral blood. V gene TRBV2 combines with J gene TRBJ1-1, with D perhaps matching TRBD1 (5 bases). This receptor was identified in a human donor in a cohort sampled during active COVID-19. The CDR3 region is CATKGQVYRGTEAFF. The CDR3 DNA reads TGTGCCACCAAAGGCCAGGTATACCGGGGGACTGAAGCTTTCTTT.